This TCR beta chain was identified during a study of shared clonotypes between healthy human individuals. The study, taken as a whole, reports: Naive CD4 clonotypes were shared across a handful of donors at about 5.2%. In general, naive subsets displayed greater estimated richness than memory subsets did.

TCRdb keeps only in-frame clones here, not all; method: immunoSEQ multiplex PCR. Seen here are some 580,000 clones, roughly 98% observed once, and the top ten hold 0.3%. Germline V gene data show CDR1 as SGHVS and CDR2 as FQNEAQ. V lost 0 bases, J lost 4 bases, and 11 bases lay in between. CDR3 length equals 15 residues. Comment on this clone: What it binds is unknown.

Naive CD8 cells, CD45RO-negative and positively selected for CCR7, excluded terminally differentiated effector memory CD45RA+ cells. The chain uses TRBV7-8 and TRBJ2-3; maybe TRBD2 (5 bases). The source is a man younger than 40 in good health. The specimen was naive CD8+ T cells sorted from blood. The CDR3 spells CASSLAFGVSDTQYF. The DNA for the CDR3 is TGTGCCAGCAGCTTAGCTTTCGGGGTCTCAGATACGCAGTATTTT.